Given below is one T cell receptor beta chain in context. Being one base from a much bigger clone, this may be a read error. The data derive from a study of molecular identifiers for immune sequencing clone quantification. Generation of bulk TCR libraries relied on previously described methods and listed TCR primers. TCRdb recomputed calls from the PCR reads with MiXCR, one row per CDR3 protein. Of some 680,000 distinct CDR3 sequences in the sample, about 25% were seen once. The CDR3 extends over 17 amino acids. J lost 3 bases, V lost 2 bases, and 13 bases had no gene match. Germline CDR1 reads MNHEY; CDR2 reads SVGAGI.

The chain carries TRBV6-5 and TRBJ2-7, with 7 nucleotides matching TRBD2. What was sequenced was naive CD8+ T cells from blood, with Jurkat cell RNA spiked in. Subset indicated: FACS-sorted CD8+CD4-CCR7+CD45RA+ naive T cells. This receptor was obtained from a human donor in good health. Some libraries in this study had Jurkat cell RNA spiked in. The CDR3 protein is CASSYGPKPSGDYEQYF. CDR3 bases: TGTGCCAGCAGTTACGGCCCAAAGCCTAGCGGAGACTACGAGCAGTACTTC.